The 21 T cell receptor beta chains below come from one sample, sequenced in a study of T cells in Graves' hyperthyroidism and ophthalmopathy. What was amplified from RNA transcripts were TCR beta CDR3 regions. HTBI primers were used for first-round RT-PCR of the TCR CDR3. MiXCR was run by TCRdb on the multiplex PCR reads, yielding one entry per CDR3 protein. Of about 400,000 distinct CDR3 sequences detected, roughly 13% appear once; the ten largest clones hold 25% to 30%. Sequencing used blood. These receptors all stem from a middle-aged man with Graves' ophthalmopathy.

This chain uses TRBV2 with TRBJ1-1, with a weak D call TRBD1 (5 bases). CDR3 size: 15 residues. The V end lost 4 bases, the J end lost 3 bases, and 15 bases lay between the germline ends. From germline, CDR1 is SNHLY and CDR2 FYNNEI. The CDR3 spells CASSVSFIGDTEAFF. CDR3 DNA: TGTGCCAGCAGTGTTTCCTTCATAGGGGACACTGAAGCTTTCTTT. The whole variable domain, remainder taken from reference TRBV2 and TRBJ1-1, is EPEVTQTPSHQVTQMGQEVILRCVPISNHLYFYWYRQILGQKVEFLVSFYNNEISEKSEIFDDQFSVERPDGSNFTLKIRSTKLEDSAMYFCASSVSFIGDTEAFFGQGTRLTVV.

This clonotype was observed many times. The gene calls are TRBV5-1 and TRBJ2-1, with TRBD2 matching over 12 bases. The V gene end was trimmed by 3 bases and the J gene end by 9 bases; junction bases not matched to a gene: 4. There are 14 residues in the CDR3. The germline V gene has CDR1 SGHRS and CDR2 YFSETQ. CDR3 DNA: TGCGCCAGCAGCTGGGCTAGCGGGAGGGGTGAGCAGTTCTTC. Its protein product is CASSWASGRGEQFF.

Written as DNA, the CDR3 is TGTGCCAGCAGTTCCCCCGAAGGACTAGCCAAAAACATTCAGTACTTC. It yields the protein CASSSPEGLAKNIQYF. The chain couples TRBV7-3 to TRBJ2-4; D may be TRBD2 (5 bases). CDR3 size: 16 residues. Trimming cost V 6 bases and J 0 bases, with 15 bases left between them. The germline V gene has CDR1 SGHTA and CDR2 FQGTGA.

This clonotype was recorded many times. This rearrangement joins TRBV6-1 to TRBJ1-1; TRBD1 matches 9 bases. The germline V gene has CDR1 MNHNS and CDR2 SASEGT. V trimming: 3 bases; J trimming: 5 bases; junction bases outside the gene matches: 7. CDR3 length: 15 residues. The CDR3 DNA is TGTGCCAGCAGTGACCTAACAGGGGGCTGGACTGAAGCTTTCTTT. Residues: CASSDLTGGWTEAFF.

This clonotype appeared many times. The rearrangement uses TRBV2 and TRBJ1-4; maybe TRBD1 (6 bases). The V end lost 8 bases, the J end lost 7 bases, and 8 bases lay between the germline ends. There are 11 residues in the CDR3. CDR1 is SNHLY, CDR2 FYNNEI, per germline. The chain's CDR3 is CASGTREKLFF. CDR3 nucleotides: TGTGCCAGCGGGACACGTGAAAAACTGTTTTTT. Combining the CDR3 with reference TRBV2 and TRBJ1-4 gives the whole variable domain EPEVTQTPSHQVTQMGQEVILRCVPISNHLYFYWYRQILGQKVEFLVSFYNNEISEKSEIFDDQFSVERPDGSNFTLKIRSTKLEDSAMYFCASGTREKLFFGSGTQLSVL.

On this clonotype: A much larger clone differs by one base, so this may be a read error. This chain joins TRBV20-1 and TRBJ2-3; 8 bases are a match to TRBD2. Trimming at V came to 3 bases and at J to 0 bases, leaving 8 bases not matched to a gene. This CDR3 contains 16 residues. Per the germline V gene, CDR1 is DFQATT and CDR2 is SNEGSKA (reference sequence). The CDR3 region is CSARPTSGRSTDTQYF. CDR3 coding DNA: TGCAGTGCTAGGCCCACTAGCGGTAGAAGCACAGATACGCAGTATTTT.

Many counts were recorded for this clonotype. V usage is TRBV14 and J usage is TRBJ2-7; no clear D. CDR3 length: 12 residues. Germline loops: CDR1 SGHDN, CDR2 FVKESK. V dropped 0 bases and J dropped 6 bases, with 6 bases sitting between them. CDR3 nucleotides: TGTGCCAGCAGCCAAGACTTCTCCGAGCAGTACTTC. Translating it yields CASSQDFSEQYF.

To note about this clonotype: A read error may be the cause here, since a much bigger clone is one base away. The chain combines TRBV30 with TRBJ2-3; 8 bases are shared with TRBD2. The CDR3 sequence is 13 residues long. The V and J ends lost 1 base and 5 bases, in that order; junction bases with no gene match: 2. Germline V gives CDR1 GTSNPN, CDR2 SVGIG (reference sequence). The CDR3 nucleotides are TGTGCCTGGAGTGCGGGAGGGCGAGATACGCAGTATTTT. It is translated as CAWSAGGRDTQYF.

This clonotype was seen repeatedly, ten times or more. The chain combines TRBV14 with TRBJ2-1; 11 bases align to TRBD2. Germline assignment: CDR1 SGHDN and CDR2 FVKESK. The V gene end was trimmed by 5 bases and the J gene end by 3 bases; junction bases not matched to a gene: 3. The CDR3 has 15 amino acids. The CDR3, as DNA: TGTGCCAGCAGCGTGGGACTAGCGGACTACAATGAGCAGTTCTTC. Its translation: CASSVGLADYNEQFF.

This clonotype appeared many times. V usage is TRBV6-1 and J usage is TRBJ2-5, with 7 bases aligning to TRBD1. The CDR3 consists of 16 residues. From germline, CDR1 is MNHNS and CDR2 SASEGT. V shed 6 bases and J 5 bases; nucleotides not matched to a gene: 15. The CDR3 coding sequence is TGTGCCAGCAGCCCAAGACAGGGTTCAAGGGGGGAGACCCAGTACTTC. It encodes CASSPRQGSRGETQYF.

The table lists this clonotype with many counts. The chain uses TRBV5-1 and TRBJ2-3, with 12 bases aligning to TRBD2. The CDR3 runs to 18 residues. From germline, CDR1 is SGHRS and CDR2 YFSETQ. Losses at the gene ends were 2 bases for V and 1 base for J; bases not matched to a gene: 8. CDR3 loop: CASSFGTSGFRGTDTQYF. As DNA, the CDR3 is TGCGCCAGCAGCTTCGGGACTAGCGGGTTCCGCGGCACAGATACGCAGTATTTT.

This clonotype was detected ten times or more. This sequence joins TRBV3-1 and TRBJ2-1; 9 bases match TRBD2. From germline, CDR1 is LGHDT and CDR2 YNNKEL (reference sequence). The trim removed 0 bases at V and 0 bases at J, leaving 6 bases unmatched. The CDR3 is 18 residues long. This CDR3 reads CASSQDSSGVNSYNEQFF. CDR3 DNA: TGTGCCAGCAGCCAAGATTCTAGCGGGGTTAACTCCTACAATGAGCAGTTCTTC.

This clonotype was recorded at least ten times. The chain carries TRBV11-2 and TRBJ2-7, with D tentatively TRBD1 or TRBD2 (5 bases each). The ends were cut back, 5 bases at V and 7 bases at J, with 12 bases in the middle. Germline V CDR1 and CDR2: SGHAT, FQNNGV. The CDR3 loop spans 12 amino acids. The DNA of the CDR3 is TGTGCCAGCAGCCACGAGAGGGGAGAGCAGTACTTC. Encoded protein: CASSHERGEQYF.

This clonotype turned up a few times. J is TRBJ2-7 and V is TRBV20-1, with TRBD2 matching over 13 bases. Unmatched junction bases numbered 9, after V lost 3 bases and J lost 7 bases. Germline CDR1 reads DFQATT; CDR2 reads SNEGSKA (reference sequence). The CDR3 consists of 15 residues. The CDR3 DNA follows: TGCAGTGCTAGGGACCGGACTAGCGGGAGTGAGGAGCAGTACTTC. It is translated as CSARDRTSGSEEQYF.

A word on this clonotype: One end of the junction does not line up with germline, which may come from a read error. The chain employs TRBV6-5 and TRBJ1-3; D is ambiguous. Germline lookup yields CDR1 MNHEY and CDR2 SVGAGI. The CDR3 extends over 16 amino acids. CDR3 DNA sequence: TGTGCCAGCAATTACTCGCCGGAACCCTCTGGAAACACCATATATTTT. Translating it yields CASNYSPEPSGNTIYF.

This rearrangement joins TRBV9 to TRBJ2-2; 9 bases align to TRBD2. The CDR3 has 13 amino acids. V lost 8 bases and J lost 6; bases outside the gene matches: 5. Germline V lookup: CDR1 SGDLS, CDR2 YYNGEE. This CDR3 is CAREAGGAGELFF. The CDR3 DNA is TGTGCCAGGGAAGCGGGAGGCGCCGGGGAGCTGTTTTTT.

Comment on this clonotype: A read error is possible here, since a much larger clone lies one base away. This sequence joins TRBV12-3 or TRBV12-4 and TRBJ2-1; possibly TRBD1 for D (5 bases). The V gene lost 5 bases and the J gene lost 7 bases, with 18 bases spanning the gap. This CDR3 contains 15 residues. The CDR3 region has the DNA TGTGCCAGCAGTGTGGGCCTGTCCGCAGGGAATGAGCAGTTCTTC. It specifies CASSVGLSAGNEQFF.

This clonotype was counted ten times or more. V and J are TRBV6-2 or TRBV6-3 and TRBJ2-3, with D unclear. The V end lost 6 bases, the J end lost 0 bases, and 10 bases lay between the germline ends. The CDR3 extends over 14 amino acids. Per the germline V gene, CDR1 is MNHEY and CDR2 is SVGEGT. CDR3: CASRHPISTDTQYF. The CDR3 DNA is TGTGCCAGCAGGCACCCCATTAGCACAGATACGCAGTATTTT.

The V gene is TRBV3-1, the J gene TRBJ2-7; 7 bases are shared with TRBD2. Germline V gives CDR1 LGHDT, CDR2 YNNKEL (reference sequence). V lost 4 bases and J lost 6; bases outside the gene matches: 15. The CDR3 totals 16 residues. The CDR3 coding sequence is TGTGCCAGCAGCCCCGGCTGGGGGGGAGGGCCGGGCGAGCAGTACTTC. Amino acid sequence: CASSPGWGGGPGEQYF.

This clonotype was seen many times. The CDR3 is CASSLVGTKGPDTQYF. The CDR3 coding sequence is TGTGCCAGCAGCTTAGTGGGCACCAAGGGCCCAGATACGCAGTATTTT. The chain employs TRBV11-3 and TRBJ2-3; D not certain. Per germline, CDR1 SGHNT and CDR2 YENEEA. Trimming shortened V by 1 base and J by 4 bases, and 15 bases separated the two germline ends. The CDR3 has 16 residues.

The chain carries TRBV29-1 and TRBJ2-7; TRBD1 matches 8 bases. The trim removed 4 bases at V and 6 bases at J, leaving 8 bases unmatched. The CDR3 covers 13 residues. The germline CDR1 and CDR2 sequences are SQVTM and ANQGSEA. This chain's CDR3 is CSVARTGSCEQYF. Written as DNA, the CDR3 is TGCAGCGTTGCGAGGACAGGGAGCTGCGAGCAGTACTTC.